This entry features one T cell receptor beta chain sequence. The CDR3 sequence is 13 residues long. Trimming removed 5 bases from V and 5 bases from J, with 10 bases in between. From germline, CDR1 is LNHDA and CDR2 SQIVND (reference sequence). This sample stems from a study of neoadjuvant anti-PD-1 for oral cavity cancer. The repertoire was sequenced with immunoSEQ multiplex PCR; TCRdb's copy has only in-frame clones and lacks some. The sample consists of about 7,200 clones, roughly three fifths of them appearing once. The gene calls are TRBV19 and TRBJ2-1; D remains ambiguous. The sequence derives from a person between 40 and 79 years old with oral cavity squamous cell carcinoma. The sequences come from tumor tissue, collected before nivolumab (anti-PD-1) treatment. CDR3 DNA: TGTGCCAGTAGTTACAGACCGCACAATGAGCAGTTCTTC. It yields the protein CASSYRPHNEQFF.